In its sample, the clone carrying this TCR beta chain is medium-sized. As yet, its antigen is unknown. The time point was: sample taken at primary tumor resection. The sample originates from a study of spatial heterogeneity in lung cancer. Study in general: Counts of TCR transcripts in tumor regions tracked strongly with a T cell module score that came from matched bulk RNA-seq. Study observations and caveats: Higher tumor mutation counts went along with higher counts of expanded intratumoral alpha and beta TCRs.

TCRdb analysed the 5' RACE reads with MiXCR anew, one entry per CDR3 protein. The sample has about 1,300 distinct CDR3 sequences; 4% to 6% are singletons. This sample comprised lung tumor tissue, obtained at surgery. The source is a male donor with early-stage non-small cell lung cancer.

DNA for the CDR3: TGCAGCGTTGTGGGCAACGGACTAGCGGGAGGGAATGAGCAGTTCTTC. Translating it yields CSVVGNGLAGGNEQFF. This chain links TRBV29-1 with TRBJ2-1; TRBD2 matches at 15 bases. With V trimmed by 4 bases and J by 7 bases, 8 bases remained unmatched. The germline V gene has CDR1 SQVTM and CDR2 ANQGSEA. The CDR3 sequence is 16 residues long.